Below are 3 T cell receptor beta chains sequenced from a single sample in a study of cytomegalovirus exposure and HLA in healthy donors. Using immunoSEQ multiplex PCR, the repertoire was profiled, and TCRdb retains in-frame clones only, with some absent. The repertoire holds 170,000 or so clones, with around 82% as singletons. The sample taken for sequencing was PBMCs. Source of these receptors: a woman between 18 and 29 years old in good health and CMV-seropositive.

V is TRBV13 and J is TRBJ2-5, with TRBD2 matching over 10 bases. Germline V lookup: CDR1 PRHDT, CDR2 FYEKMQ (reference sequence). Trimming at V came to 1 base and at J to 5 bases, leaving 1 base not matched to a gene. The CDR3 length is 14 residues. In nucleotides, the CDR3 is TGTGCCAGCAGCTTAGAAGCGGGGGGGGAGACCCAGTACTTC. Translation: CASSLEAGGETQYF.

The gene calls are TRBV5-1 and TRBJ2-3; D is unresolved. Germline values: CDR1 SGHRS, CDR2 YFSETQ. The CDR3 is 12 residues long. The germline V and J ends were trimmed by 2 bases and 4 bases, with 5 bases remaining between them. The CDR3 bases are TGCGCCAGCAGCTTCTCCTCAGATACGCAGTATTTT. This codes for CASSFSSDTQYF.

The chain is built from TRBV12-5 and TRBJ2-4; TRBD1 agrees at 8 bases. V lost 2 bases, J lost 3 bases, and 6 bases stayed unmatched. The CDR3 is made up of 16 amino acids. CDR1 is LGHNT and CDR2 is FRNRAP in the germline V gene. CDR3 in amino acids: CASGLWTGQIKNIQYF. In DNA, the CDR3 is TGTGCTAGTGGTTTGTGGACAGGGCAGATCAAAAACATTCAGTACTTC.